This T cell receptor (beta chain) is drawn from a study of blood T cells in healthy people across ages (dated by TCRdb to about 2015). As for the study more broadly: In model experiments, template switching captured about one uniquely barcoded TCR beta cDNA molecule for every two T cells. Using deep sequencing normalized with unique cDNA molecular identifiers, the study measured how TCR beta repertoire diversity changes with age. The donors were split into four age groups: young (average 16 years), middle-aged (more than 35), aged (roughly 68) and long-lived (under 85). Donors of different ages were randomly distributed across sequencing lanes to avoid experimental bias. For two donors (one aged 18 to 29 and one aged 80 or older), the study analyzed two additional independent replicas of 1 million unique cDNA reads from the same blood draw.

Including cysteine and phenylalanine, the CDR3 has 17 amino acids. Only the CDR3 region is kept as DNA, spanning 51 bases read in frame from base 1. CDR1 and CDR2 were assigned from the germline V gene as LGHNA and YSLEER. V and J are truncated by 0 bases and 12 bases respectively, leaving an intervening sequence of 25 bases. The method was 5' RACE. For sequencing, an Illumina HiSeq 2500 was employed. A second about 7 to 12 cycle PCR used a sample-barcoded 5' primer and a J-beta primer mix. A template-switch 5' adaptor carrying 12 random nucleotides introduced a unique molecular identifier onto each TCR beta cDNA molecule. Each sample yielded at least 3 million CDR3-containing paired-end reads. All of the RNA was converted into first-strand cDNA using the Mint cDNA synthesis kit, with a TRBC-specific oligonucleotide serving as the primer. All cDNA was treated with uracil-DNA glycosylase and then went through a first 18-cycle PCR with the universal primers M1SS and BC2_uni_R. Per the source publication's procedure: Normalization of each sample was performed by random selection of 1 million high-quality reads, each carrying a distinct molecular identifier. Reads sharing molecular identifiers were discarded rather than binned into consensus sequences. MiTCR, set to a Q25 quality threshold and the strictest error-elimination algorithm, was used for CDR3 identification, clonotype clustering and error correction. Lower-bound total TCR beta diversity was estimated with a nonparametric unseen species model using Euler transformation. Clones were called with MiXCR by TCRdb after fastp trimmed the public reads at Q25, and only in-frame beta chains were retained. Merged by CDR3 protein, the rows form single entries marked with the most common genes and DNA. Here the V and J calls rest on TCRdb's processing, not on the authors' analysis. The sample table records about 680,000 distinct CDR3 sequences; about half of these occur just once. 30% to 40% of the sample rests with the top ten.

What the study reported, not specific to this receptor: A strong correlation was found between observed TCR beta diversity and the percentage of naive T cells measured by flow cytometry. The long-lived group showed more naive CD4+ T cells, fewer expanded clones and increased TCR diversity than the aged group, suggesting age selection. Because the CMV infection status of the donors was unknown, age-related changes in expanded clonotypes may potentially have been confounded. Bulk unsorted PBMC profiling prevented conclusive comparison of naive and antigen-experienced compartments. Estimates of total diversity based on one million sequenced T cells were considered lower bounds and underestimates. As age increased, observed TCR beta diversity per million T cells dropped in a roughly linear way, and a significant reduction was already evident by age 40.

In its sample, this clonotype was seen once. The clone's antigen remains unknown. Per-base quality was not reported, and no clone a single base away is much larger than it. One read offers little support. Systemically healthy Caucasian individuals from Russia, 35 to 50 in total and aged roughly 6 to 95 years, were included as donors. Each donor gave 8 to 10 milliliters of peripheral blood, drawn into EDTA-treated Vacutainer tubes. Ficoll-Paque density-gradient centrifugation was used to isolate PBMCs, with at least 7 million obtained per sample. Total RNA, at least 5.5 micrograms per sample, was extracted from PBMCs with Trizol reagent. For every donor, an aliquot of PBMCs went through flow cytometry to measure the percentages of naive CD45RAhigh/CD27high T cells.

The chain is assembled from TRBV4-3 and TRBJ2-3, with the D gene not confidently named. Source material: blood. The TCR sequence derives from a woman in her fifties or sixties in good health. The DNA is as follows: TGCGCCAGCAGCCAAGAATTAGGGTGGCGAAGCACAGAGACACAGTATTTT. The translation is CASSQELGWRSTETQYF.